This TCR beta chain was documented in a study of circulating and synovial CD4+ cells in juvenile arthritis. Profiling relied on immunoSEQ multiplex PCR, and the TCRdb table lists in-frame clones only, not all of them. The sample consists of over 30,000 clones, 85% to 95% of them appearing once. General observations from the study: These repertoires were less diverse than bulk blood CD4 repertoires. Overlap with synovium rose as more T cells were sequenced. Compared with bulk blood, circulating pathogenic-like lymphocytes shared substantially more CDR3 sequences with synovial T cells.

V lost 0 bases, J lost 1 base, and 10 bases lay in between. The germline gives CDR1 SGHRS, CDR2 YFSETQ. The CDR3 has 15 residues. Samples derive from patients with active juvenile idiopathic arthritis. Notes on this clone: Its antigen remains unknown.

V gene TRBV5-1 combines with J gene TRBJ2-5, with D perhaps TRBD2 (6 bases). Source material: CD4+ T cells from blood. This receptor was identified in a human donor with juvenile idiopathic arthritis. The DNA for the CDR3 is TGCGCCAGCAGCTTGGCCGAGGGAGGCCAAGAGACCCAGTACTTC. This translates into CASSLAEGGQETQYF.